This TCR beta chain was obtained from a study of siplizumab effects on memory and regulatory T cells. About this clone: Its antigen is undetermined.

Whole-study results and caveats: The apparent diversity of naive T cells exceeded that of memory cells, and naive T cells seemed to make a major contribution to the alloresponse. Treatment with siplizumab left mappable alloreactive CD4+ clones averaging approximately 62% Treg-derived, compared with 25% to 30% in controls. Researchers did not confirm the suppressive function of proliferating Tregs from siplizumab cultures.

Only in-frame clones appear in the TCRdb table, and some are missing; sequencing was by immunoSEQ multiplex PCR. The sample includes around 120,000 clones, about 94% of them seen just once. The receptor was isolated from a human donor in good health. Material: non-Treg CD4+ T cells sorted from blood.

CDR3 bases: TGCAGCGTTGGACAGACGAACACTGAAGCTTTCTTT. It specifies CSVGQTNTEAFF. The chain joins TRBV29-1 to TRBJ1-1, with D maybe TRBD1 (5 bases). V was trimmed by 4 bases and J by 1 base, leaving 7 bases between them. Germline-derived CDR1 and CDR2 are SQVTM and ANQGSEA. The CDR3 has 12 amino acids.